These T cell receptor beta chains were read from a single sample in a study of T-cell memory formation after mild COVID-19. From the 5' RACE reads, TCRdb called clonotypes with MiXCR, one entry per CDR3 protein. The data hold hundreds of thousands of distinct CDR3 sequences, with less than 25% observed a single time. Source material: PBMCs or a T cell subset sorted from them (not recorded which). The receptor set was obtained from an adult woman who had mild COVID-19 (a few samples of this study predate the infection). Cell type and time point are not known. Each CDR3 is given without its conserved first and last residue. Size values are once, few and many counts, or a class for expanded clones, and some rows have none.

j_call clone_size v_call cdr3_length cdr3_aa
TRBJ1-2 - TRBV9 14 ASIQNRDYFIVGYT
TRBJ1-1 - TRBV11-1 10 ASSPGEVEAF
TRBJ2-3 - TRBV27 13 ASAHSSISTDTQY
TRBJ2-3 few TRBV29-1 13 SVAAGSQSTDTQY
TRBJ1-1 - TRBV5-1 10 ASRTGGPEAF
TRBJ2-5 few TRBV9 13 ASSVAPSGEETQY
TRBJ2-7 - TRBV10-3 14 AISESQSTDSYEQY
TRBJ2-7 few TRBV12-5 9 ASGFTDEQY
TRBJ2-1 - TRBV18 12 ASSPSSGENEQF
TRBJ2-1 few TRBV24-1 10 ATSDRYNEQF
TRBJ2-1 few TRBV20-1 14 SASEPGLALYNEQF
TRBJ1-5 few TRBV24-1 12 ATSDSRQIQPQH
TRBJ2-4 - TRBV19 13 ASSFLDQAKNIQY
TRBJ2-1 few TRBV5-1 14 ASSTLQGSKYNEQF
TRBJ2-1 - TRBV24-1 10 AIGSWDNEQF
TRBJ2-3 - TRBV19 12 ASKAGGDTDTQY
TRBJ2-5 few TRBV10-3 14 AISGGWTEYQETQY
TRBJ1-2 few TRBV14 12 ASSQDGRIYGYT
TRBJ1-4 - TRBV5-1 17 ASSQPTGRVGSGNEKLF
TRBJ1-1 few TRBV2 11 ASSDSRLTEAF
TRBJ1-1 few TRBV6-5 14 ASSSYRGILNTEAF
TRBJ2-1 many TRBV6-4 13 ASSAGLAGNNEQF
TRBJ2-3 - TRBV15 13 ATSRDGGPTDTQY
TRBJ1-4 - TRBV7-2 13 ASSLVGTGNEKLF
TRBJ1-6 - TRBV5-1 14 ASSQSTGTGISPLH
TRBJ2-1 few TRBV9 12 ASSSTPGRYEQF
TRBJ1-1 many TRBV7-2 11 ASSLTPNTEAF
TRBJ2-3 - TRBV4-1 14 ASSRVGTGGTDTQY
TRBJ2-7 few TRBV7-2 13 ASSHDTSGRYEQY
TRBJ2-7 - TRBV6-5 13 ASHSPGQGAHEQY
TRBJ2-7 few TRBV12-3/TRBV12-4 9 ASSLGPKQY
TRBJ1-2 few TRBV12-3/TRBV12-4 12 ASSPTGPAPGYT
TRBJ1-2 few TRBV10-3 11 AISTDRNYGYT
TRBJ1-1 - TRBV20-1 11 SARTGPNTEAF
TRBJ1-1 few TRBV9 12 ASSVVQANTEAF
TRBJ2-1 few TRBV2 13 ASSRQGAVYDEQF
TRBJ1-2 - TRBV11-2 12 ASSLRHGEYGYT
TRBJ1-6 - TRBV3-1 13 ASSQGVVGNSPLH
TRBJ1-2 - TRBV7-9 11 ASSFGQPPGDT
TRBJ2-3 - TRBV20-1 12 SARANRGADTQY
TRBJ2-1 few TRBV4-3 14 ASSQDRTSVFDEQF
TRBJ2-6 few TRBV5-1 14 ASSLNFPSGANVLT
TRBJ2-7 - TRBV7-8 12 ASSLDLGSGGQY
TRBJ1-1 - TRBV9 13 ASSVVGGAGTEAF
TRBJ1-2 few TRBV7-9 12 ASSLLAKEGGYT
TRBJ2-1 - TRBV7-2 10 ASSLSLIEQF
TRBJ1-2 few TRBV15 12 ATSRSRADYGYT
TRBJ2-7 - TRBV11-2 13 ASSLDGVSSYEQY
TRBJ2-1 few TRBV11-3 12 ASSLSGVKNEQF
TRBJ1-5 - TRBV20-1 12 SARAKGTNQPQH
TRBJ2-2 - TRBV7-2 10 ASSRRPGELF
TRBJ2-7 - TRBV4-1 11 ASSQEGVNEQY